This T cell receptor (beta chain) appears in the sequencing data of a study of blood T cell repertoires in COVID-19. The V and J ends lost 6 bases and 7 bases, in that order; junction bases with no gene match: 4. Germline V lookup: CDR1 LNHDA, CDR2 SQIVND (reference sequence). The CDR3 is 13 amino acids. As processed by the authors: Amplification of reference gene primers provided the estimated nucleated cell counts. The repertoire was sequenced with immunoSEQ multiplex PCR; TCRdb's copy has only in-frame clones and lacks some. V and J calls and clone size are as listed in that table; D and trimming were resolved from the DNA. Here the sample spans around 50,000 clones, 75% to 90% being singletons.

Sequencing input: peripheral blood. The V call is TRBV19, the J call TRBJ2-1; TRBD1 matches 9 bases. The sequence was collected from a man in his 60s with acute or convalescent COVID-19. CDR3 coding DNA: TGTGCCAGTAGGCCCGGACAGGGGAATGAGCAGTTCTTC. Residues: CASRPGQGNEQFF.